This T cell receptor (beta chain) was documented in a study of shared clonotypes between healthy human individuals. The CDR3 has 19 amino acids. Looked up from germline, CDR1 is SEHNR and CDR2 is FQNEAQ (reference sequence). V was clipped by 3 bases and J by 4 bases; unmatched bases: 18. Study outcomes and limitations: Naive subsets tended to show greater estimated richness than memory subsets.

Concerning this clone: Its antigen is as yet unknown.

Some clones are missing from TCRdb's copy, which holds only in-frame ones; the method was immunoSEQ multiplex PCR. Of 660,000 or so clones listed, approximately 96% are singletons. Naive CD8 cells lacked CD45RO, underwent positive selection for CCR7 and left out terminally differentiated effector memory CD45RA+ cells. The sample taken for sequencing was naive CD8+ T cells sorted from blood. V usage is TRBV7-9 and J usage is TRBJ1-1; 9 bases are shared with TRBD1. The clonotype originates from a woman in her 30s in good health. CDR3 region: CASSLDPTGGFEFGTEAFF. The DNA of the CDR3 is TGTGCCAGCAGCTTGGACCCGACAGGGGGTTTTGAATTTGGCACTGAAGCTTTCTTT.